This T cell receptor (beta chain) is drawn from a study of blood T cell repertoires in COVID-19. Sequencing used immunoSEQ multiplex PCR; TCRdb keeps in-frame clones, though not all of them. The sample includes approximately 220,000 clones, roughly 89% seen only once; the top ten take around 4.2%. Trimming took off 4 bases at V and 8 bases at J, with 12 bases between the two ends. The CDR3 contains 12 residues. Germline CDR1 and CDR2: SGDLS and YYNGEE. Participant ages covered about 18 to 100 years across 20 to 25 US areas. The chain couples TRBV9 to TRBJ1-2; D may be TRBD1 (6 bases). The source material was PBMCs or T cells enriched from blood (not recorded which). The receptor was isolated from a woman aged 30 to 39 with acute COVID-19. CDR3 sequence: CASSPDDRGYTF. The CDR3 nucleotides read TGTGCCAGCAGCCCAGATGACAGGGGCTACACCTTC. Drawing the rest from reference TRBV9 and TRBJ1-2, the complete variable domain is DSGVTQTPKHLITATGQRVTLRCSPRSGDLSVYWYQQSLDQGLQFLIQYYNGEERAKGNILERFSAQQFPDLHSELNLSSLELGDSALYFCASSPDDRGYTFGSGTRLTVV.